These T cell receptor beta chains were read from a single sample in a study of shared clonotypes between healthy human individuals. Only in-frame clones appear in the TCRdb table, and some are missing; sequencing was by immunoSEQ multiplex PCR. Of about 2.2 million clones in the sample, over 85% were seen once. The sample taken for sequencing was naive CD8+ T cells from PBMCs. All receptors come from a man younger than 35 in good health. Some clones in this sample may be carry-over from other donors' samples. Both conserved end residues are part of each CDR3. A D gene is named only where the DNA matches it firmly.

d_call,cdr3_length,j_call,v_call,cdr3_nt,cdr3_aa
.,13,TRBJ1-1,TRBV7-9,TGTGCCAGCAGCCGCGCCGGGGATTCTGAAGCTTTCTTT,CASSRAGDSEAFF
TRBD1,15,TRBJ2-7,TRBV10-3,TGTGCCATCAGTGAGCCAGACAGGGGGCTCTACGAGCAGTACTTC,CAISEPDRGLYEQYF
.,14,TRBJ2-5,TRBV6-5,TGTGCCAGCAGTCCACGGGGACCTCCAGAGACCCAGTACTTC,CASSPRGPPETQYF
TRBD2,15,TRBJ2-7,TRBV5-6,TGTGCCAGCAGCTTGGCCGAAGCGGGAGGGTACGAGCAGTACTTC,CASSLAEAGGYEQYF
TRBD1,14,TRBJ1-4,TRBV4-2,TGTGCCAGCAGCCAAGAGGGACAGACTGAAAAACTGTTTTTT,CASSQEGQTEKLFF
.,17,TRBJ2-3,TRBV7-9,TGTGCCAGCAGCCCCCCCACGGGACGGGAGACCACAGATACGCAGTATTTT,CASSPPTGRETTDTQYF
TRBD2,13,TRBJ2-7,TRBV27,TGTGCCAGCAGTTTTGCTAGCGGATACGAGCAGTACTTC,CASSFASGYEQYF
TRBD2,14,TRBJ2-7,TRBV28,TGTGCCAGCAGTTTATCTAGCGGGACCTACGAGCAGTACTTC,CASSLSSGTYEQYF
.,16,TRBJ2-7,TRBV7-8,TGTGCCAGCAGCTTAGCGCTCTCTTACAACTCCTACGAGCAGTACTTC,CASSLALSYNSYEQYF
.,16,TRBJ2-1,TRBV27,TGTGCCAGCGCCCACCTTCGGGCTAGAAGTTCCGGTGAGCAGTTCTTC,CASAHLRARSSGEQFF
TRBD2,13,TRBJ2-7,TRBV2,TGTGCCAGCAGTGATAGCGGGCCGGGCGAGCAGTACTTC,CASSDSGPGEQYF
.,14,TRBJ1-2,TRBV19,TGTGCCAGTAGGGCCCCGGGGGCATTCGCGGGCTACACCTTC,CASRAPGAFAGYTF